Listed below are T cell receptor beta chains from one sample, sequenced in a study of beta chain features in type 1 diabetes. The repertoire was sequenced with immunoSEQ multiplex PCR; TCRdb's copy has only in-frame clones and lacks some. The data show 240,000 or so clones, about a fifth seen once. The specimen sequenced was naive CD4+ T cells from blood. All receptors come from a woman aged 35 to 49 with type 1 diabetes. CDR3s include the opening cysteine and the closing phenylalanine or tryptophan. Fields, in order: V gene, D gene, clone size, J gene, CDR3 protein, CDR3 DNA. A D gene is named only where the DNA matches it firmly. Size is stated for part of the rows, as once, few or many counts, or as a class when the clone is expanded.

TRBV9	.	few	TRBJ2-1	CASSSSTRINEQFF	TGTGCCAGCAGCTCTTCCACTAGAATCAATGAGCAGTTCTTC
TRBV5-1	.	few	TRBJ2-5	CASSPGTGTIQETQYF	TGCGCCAGCAGCCCGGGAACAGGGACTATCCAAGAGACCCAGTACTTC
TRBV28	.	.	TRBJ2-7	CASAPTSATYEQYF	TGTGCCAGCGCCCCGACGAGCGCTACCTACGAGCAGTACTTC
TRBV5-4	.	.	TRBJ2-7	CASSLRDSTYEQYF	TGTGCCAGCAGCCTCCGGGACTCAACTTACGAGCAGTACTTC
TRBV5-4	TRBD2	.	TRBJ2-1	CASSLGTSGSNEQFF	TGTGCCAGCAGCTTGGGGACTAGCGGGAGTAATGAGCAGTTCTTC
TRBV25-1	.	.	TRBJ1-4	CASSDTTGYATNEKLFF	TGTGCCAGCAGTGACACGACAGGCTACGCAACTAATGAAAAACTGTTTTTT
TRBV2	.	.	TRBJ1-5	CASSAELQPQHF	TGTGCCAGCAGTGCCGAGTTGCAGCCCCAGCATTTT
TRBV19	.	.	TRBJ1-1	CASRLQGRNTEAFF	TGTGCCAGTAGGCTTCAGGGGAGGAACACTGAAGCTTTCTTT
TRBV29-1	.	.	TRBJ2-7	CSVVQGPSYEQYF	TGCAGCGTTGTACAGGGTCCCTCCTACGAGCAGTACTTC
TRBV19	TRBD2	.	TRBJ2-1	CASSLLAGGNNEQFF	TGTGCCAGTAGTTTACTAGCGGGGGGTAACAATGAGCAGTTCTTC
TRBV6-5	TRBD1	few	TRBJ1-5	CASSLRGGQPQHF	TGTGCCAGCAGTTTACGAGGGGGCCAGCCCCAGCATTTT
TRBV10-3	.	.	TRBJ2-3	CAISESRATDTQYF	TGTGCCATCAGTGAGTCGAGGGCTACAGATACGCAGTATTTT
TRBV5-1	.	.	TRBJ2-7	CASSLAGSPYEQYF	TGCGCCAGCAGCTTGGCCGGGAGTCCCTACGAGCAGTACTTC
TRBV5-6	TRBD1	few	TRBJ2-7	CASGTGAEQYF	TGTGCCAGCGGGACAGGGGCCGAGCAGTACTTC
TRBV29-1	.	once	TRBJ2-7	CSARQDSYEQYF	TGCAGCGCTCGACAGGACTCCTACGAGCAGTACTTC
TRBV7-2	.	.	TRBJ1-1	CASSTQTGTEAFF	TGTGCCAGCAGCACCCAAACGGGTACTGAAGCTTTCTTT
TRBV9	.	.	TRBJ1-5	CASSVTTGQPQHF	TGTGCCAGCAGCGTGACTACCGGCCAGCCCCAGCATTTT
TRBV18	TRBD1	few	TRBJ2-7	CASSTGQGNEQYF	TGTGCCAGCTCAACGGGACAGGGGAACGAGCAGTACTTC
TRBV6-5	.	.	TRBJ1-2	CASSYSTRTHYGYTF	TGTGCCAGCAGTTACTCGACTCGGACACACTATGGCTACACCTTC
TRBV9	TRBD2	.	TRBJ2-1	CASSVDGGGPREQFF	TGTGCCAGCAGCGTAGATGGCGGGGGGCCGAGGGAGCAGTTCTTC
TRBV18	.	few	TRBJ1-5	CASSPLENQPQHF	TGTGCCAGCTCACCGTTGGAGAATCAGCCCCAGCATTTT
TRBV30	TRBD1	.	TRBJ2-7	CATGTGNYEQYF	TGTGCGACCGGGACAGGGAATTACGAGCAGTACTTC
TRBV6-5	.	few	TRBJ2-7	CASSPVIGGEYF	TGTGCCAGCAGTCCTGTAATAGGGGGGGAGTACTTC
TRBV4-3	TRBD1	few	TRBJ2-7	CASSLEATGGLREQYF	TGCGCCAGCAGCCTTGAGGCGACAGGGGGACTTAGGGAGCAGTACTTC
TRBV5-1	TRBD1	.	TRBJ2-1	CASSDPGQPDNEQFF	TGCGCCAGCAGCGACCCGGGACAGCCAGACAATGAGCAGTTCTTC
TRBV9	TRBD2	.	TRBJ2-1	CASSVVGGGARNEQFF	TGTGCCAGCAGCGTAGTGGGCGGGGGGGCTCGGAATGAGCAGTTCTTC
TRBV6-5	TRBD1	.	TRBJ2-7	CASSYDPGGTYEQYF	TGTGCCAGCAGTTACGATCCAGGGGGCACCTACGAGCAGTACTTC
TRBV5-4	.	.	TRBJ2-6	CASSPDSGANVLTF	TGTGCCAGCAGCCCAGACTCTGGGGCCAACGTCCTGACTTTC
TRBV5-6	.	.	TRBJ2-5	CASSLVRGETQYF	TGTGCCAGCAGCTTGGTAAGAGGAGAGACCCAGTACTTC
TRBV9	.	few	TRBJ2-2	CASSVAATQATGELFF	TGTGCCAGCAGCGTAGCGGCTACCCAGGCCACCGGGGAGCTGTTTTTT
TRBV9	TRBD2	.	TRBJ2-5	CASGGLGETQYF	TGTGCCAGCGGCGGACTAGGGGAGACCCAGTACTTC
TRBV7-3	.	.	TRBJ1-1	CASSLNRATNTEAFF	TGTGCCAGCAGCTTAAACAGGGCAACGAACACTGAAGCTTTCTTT
TRBV29-1	.	.	TRBJ2-5	CSVVTVQETQYF	TGCAGCGTTGTCACGGTACAAGAGACCCAGTACTTC
TRBV7-3	TRBD2	few	TRBJ2-3	CASSLTGLAGGPDTQYF	TGTGCCAGCAGCTTAACGGGACTAGCGGGAGGCCCAGATACGCAGTATTTT
TRBV6-1	TRBD1	.	TRBJ2-2	CASRDRGQGGELFF	TGTGCCAGCAGGGACAGGGGGCAGGGCGGGGAGCTGTTTTTT
TRBV29-1	.	few	TRBJ1-2	CSVEDQAYGYTF	TGCAGCGTTGAAGATCAGGCGTATGGCTACACCTTC
TRBV27	.	few	TRBJ1-2	CASSLYDSGGYTF	TGTGCCAGCAGTTTATACGACAGCGGGGGCTACACCTTC
TRBV19	.	.	TRBJ1-2	CASSTTENYGYTF	TGTGCCAGTAGTACCACAGAAAACTATGGCTACACCTTC
TRBV29-1	.	few	TRBJ1-1	CSAKVQYPNTEAFF	TGCAGCGCCAAAGTCCAGTATCCGAACACTGAAGCTTTCTTT
TRBV29-1	TRBD2	few	TRBJ2-1	CSVEDRGLAGGPDNEQFF	TGCAGCGTGGAGGACCGGGGACTAGCGGGAGGGCCCGACAATGAGCAGTTCTTC
TRBV11-2	TRBD2	.	TRBJ2-5	CASSLNWLAGQETQYF	TGTGCCAGCAGCTTAAATTGGCTAGCGGGCCAAGAGACCCAGTACTTC
TRBV29-1	TRBD1	few	TRBJ1-3	CSVTGTGGAGNTIYF	TGCAGCGTCACCGGGACAGGGGGCGCAGGAAACACCATATATTTT
TRBV20-1	.	.	TRBJ1-2	CSATFRGEPTF	TGCAGTGCTACTTTCCGGGGGGAACCCACCTTC
TRBV5-1	.	few	TRBJ2-6	CASSASRGPGANVLTF	TGCGCCAGCAGCGCATCCAGGGGACCTGGGGCCAACGTCCTGACTTTC
TRBV5-4	.	.	TRBJ1-4	CASSQRGNQLFF	TGTGCCAGCAGTCAGAGGGGGAACCAACTGTTTTTT
TRBV19	TRBD2	.	TRBJ2-1	CASSTTGTKGNEQFF	TGTGCCAGTAGTACCACCGGGACTAAGGGCAATGAGCAGTTCTTC
TRBV12-5	TRBD2	.	TRBJ2-1	CASGNGGRSHEQFF	TGTGCTAGTGGTAACGGCGGGAGGTCCCATGAGCAGTTCTTC
TRBV5-1	.	.	TRBJ1-2	CASSLNEDYGYTF	TGCGCCAGCAGCTTAAATGAGGACTATGGCTACACCTTC
TRBV4-2	TRBD2	few	TRBJ2-1	CASSQDLAGGYNEQFF	TGTGCCAGCAGCCAAGATCTAGCGGGGGGATACAATGAGCAGTTCTTC
TRBV5-4	.	.	TRBJ2-3	CASSRGTDTQYF	TGTGCCAGCAGCCGGGGCACAGATACGCAGTATTTT
TRBV9	.	.	TRBJ2-2	CASSVEWRAQGGELFF	TGTGCCAGCAGCGTAGAATGGAGGGCGCAGGGCGGGGAGCTGTTTTTT
TRBV10-3	.	few	TRBJ1-5	CATGSSEANQPQHF	TGTGCCACCGGGTCCTCAGAGGCCAATCAGCCCCAGCATTTT
TRBV29-1	.	few	TRBJ2-3	CSVDTTTDTQYF	TGCAGCGTTGATACTACTACAGATACGCAGTATTTT